This T cell receptor beta chain was retrieved from a study of blood T cell repertoires in COVID-19. In the original processing: For nucleated cells, counts were estimated from reference gene primer amplification. Sequencing was performed with immunoSEQ multiplex PCR; in TCRdb, only in-frame clones are kept and a portion is missing. V and J calls and clone size come straight from that table; D and trimming were deduced from the DNA. This sample yields roughly 410,000 clones, of which roughly 90% are seen a single time; roughly 1.6% belongs to the top ten. Germline V CDR1 and CDR2: SGHDT, YYEEEE. Trimming at V came to 4 bases and at J to 2 bases, leaving 7 bases not matched to a gene. The CDR3 runs to 15 residues.

The receptor was isolated from a woman aged 40 to 50 with COVID-19, enrolled during active disease. Material: peripheral blood. The J gene is TRBJ2-7, the V gene TRBV5-6; 9 bases agree with TRBD1. In DNA, the CDR3 is TGTGCCAGCAGCCGTCCGGGACAGGGACCCTACGAGCAGTACTTC. It specifies CASSRPGQGPYEQYF.